What follows are 9 T cell receptor beta chains derived from one specimen sequenced in a study of regulatory T cells in long-lasting Graves disease. The authors built TCR beta libraries using iRepertoire HTBI primers and Arm-PCR of CDR3 regions. TCRdb independently ran MiXCR on the multiplex PCR reads; one entry per CDR3 protein. The sample shows hundreds of thousands of distinct CDR3 sequences, approximately 15% of them seen only once. Time point given: newly diagnosed GD, antithyroid drugs for less than 3 months. Generation of the TCR library employed RNA extracted from PBMCs. These same data were also listed under a study on T cells in Graves' hyperthyroidism and ophthalmopathy.

Sequencing was performed on peripheral blood mononuclear cells (PBMCs), taken at new diagnosis, from a patient treated with antithyroid drugs. These receptors came from a woman under 40 with Graves disease.

The table lists this clonotype with a few counts. V is TRBV7-2 and J is TRBJ2-7; the D is unclear. The CDR3 sequence is 15 residues long. CDR1 is SGHTA, CDR2 FQGNSA, per germline. Deletions cut 0 bases from V and 2 bases from J, with 11 bases between. In DNA, the CDR3 is TGTGCCAGCAGCTTAGCACAAGGTGGCACCTACGAGCAGTACTTC. This sequence encodes CASSLAQGGTYEQYF. The whole variable domain, filled in from reference TRBV7-2 and TRBJ2-7, reads GAGVSQSPSNKVTEKGKDVELRCDPISGHTALYWYRQSLGQGLEFLIYFQGNSAPDKSGLPSDRFSAERTGGSVSTLTIQRTQQEDSAVYLCASSLAQGGTYEQYFGPGTRLTVT.

The chain employs TRBV20-1 and TRBJ2-7, with 11 bases identical to TRBD2. Germline values: CDR1 DFQATT, CDR2 SNEGSKA (reference sequence). The CDR3 spans 16 residues. V lost 0 bases, J lost 3 bases, and 7 bases stayed unmatched. The CDR3 sequence: CSARDGTLAGGYEQYF. In DNA form, the CDR3 reads TGCAGTGCTAGAGATGGAACCCTAGCGGGAGGCTACGAGCAGTACTTC.

The chain joins TRBV7-9 to TRBJ2-7, with 11 bases aligning to TRBD2. The CDR3 spans 16 residues. V was clipped by 1 base and J by 1 base; unmatched bases: 3. Germline-derived CDR1 and CDR2 are SEHNR and FQNEAQ (reference sequence). The CDR3 reads CASSLGGLAESYEQYF. Here the CDR3 DNA reads TGTGCCAGCAGCTTAGGGGGACTAGCGGAATCCTACGAGCAGTACTTC.

Many counts were recorded for this clonotype. This chain uses TRBV2 with TRBJ2-5, with unresolved D. CDR1 SNHLY and CDR2 FYNNEI come from the germline V gene. With 3 bases removed from V and 5 bases from J, the gap between germline ends came to 16 bases. The CDR3 consists of 15 residues. The CDR3 nucleotides read TGTGCCAGCAGTGATATAACCGCCGGTATCGAGACCCAGTACTTC. Its protein product is CASSDITAGIETQYF.

The sample holds many counts of this clonotype. Here the CDR3 reads CASRRAGGLGQFF. CDR3 DNA: TGTGCCAGCAGACGAGCGGGAGGACTCGGGCAGTTCTTC. The chain recombines TRBV12-3 or TRBV12-4 with TRBJ2-1; TRBD2 aligns across 9 bases. The CDR3 runs to 13 residues. J was trimmed by 12 bases and V by 6 bases; bases with no gene match: 9.

This clonotype was seen repeatedly, ten times or more. The V call is TRBV28, the J call TRBJ2-1, with TRBD1 matching 9 bases. This CDR3 has 15 amino acids. Germline trimming cut 5 bases from V and 5 bases from J; bases unmatched to any gene: 7. From germline, CDR1 is MDHEN and CDR2 SYDVKM. The CDR3 DNA is TGTGCCAGCAGTCCCCCGGGACAGGGACACAATGAGCAGTTCTTC. This translates into CASSPPGQGHNEQFF.

Details on this clonotype: This may arise from a read error, as a much more abundant clone is one base away. The chain links TRBV24-1 to TRBJ2-3; the match to TRBD2 covers 9 bases. Near its end, the DNA agrees better with TRBJ2-1, so the J call may be wrong. Germline V gives CDR1 KGHDR, CDR2 SFDVKD. The CDR3 totals 14 residues. CDR3 residues: CATSAVSGSHEQFF. The CDR3 DNA follows: TGTGCCACCAGTGCGGTTAGCGGGAGCCACGAGCAGTTCTTC.

This clonotype has at least ten counts. The genes are TRBV6-1 and TRBJ1-6; D remains unclear. The V end was cut by 3 bases, the J end by 0 bases, with 6 bases between. This CDR3 has 15 amino acids. Germline assignment: CDR1 MNHNS and CDR2 SASEGT. DNA for the CDR3: TGTGCCAGCAGTGACAGAAGCTCCTATAATTCACCCCTCCACTTT. As protein: CASSDRSSYNSPLHF.

This clonotype was seen repeatedly, ten times or more. V is TRBV12-5 and J is TRBJ1-1; no clear D. CDR1 is LGHNT and CDR2 is FRNRAP in the germline V gene. The CDR3 length is 14 residues. V was pared by 1 base and J by 4 bases, with 10 bases between. Here the CDR3 reads CASGLEEVSTEAFF. The CDR3 nucleotides are TGTGCTAGTGGTTTGGAGGAGGTGAGCACTGAAGCTTTCTTT.